A selection of T cell receptor beta chains follows, all from one sample in a study of blood T cell repertoires in COVID-19. Clones were sequenced by immunoSEQ multiplex PCR, and TCRdb holds only the in-frame ones, with some missing. The sample shows some 140,000 clones, about four fifths of them seen only once. The sample was peripheral blood. The receptors were sampled from a woman older than 75 with acute or convalescent COVID-19. The CDR3 runs from the conserved cysteine through the conserved F or W. D genes are given only for firm matches. Clone size is not always given. Where it is, it says once, few, many or a class for expanded clones.

CDR3 DNA | CDR3 protein | V gene | clone size | J gene | D gene | CDR3 length
TGCAGCGTGACAGGGGTCAGCAATGAAAAACTGTTTTTT | CSVTGVSNEKLFF | TRBV29-1 | NA | TRBJ1-4 | TRBD1 | 13
TGTGCCACGCGGAGCACTGAAGCTTTCTTT | CATRSTEAFF | TRBV19 | NA | TRBJ1-1 | NA | 10
TGCGCCAGCAGCTTGGTTCCAGGGTCTGGAAACACCATATATTTT | CASSLVPGSGNTIYF | TRBV5-1 | NA | TRBJ1-3 | NA | 15
TGTGCCAGCAGACCGACAGGGTTTAGCAATCAGCCCCAGCATTTT | CASRPTGFSNQPQHF | TRBV28 | once | TRBJ1-5 | TRBD1 | 15
TGTGCCAGCAGCCGAGGTAGAGGCGAAAAACTGTTTTTT | CASSRGRGEKLFF | TRBV7-8 | NA | TRBJ1-4 | NA | 13
TGTGCCTGGAGTGTAGGGTTTGGGGAGTCCACTGAAGCTTTCTTT | CAWSVGFGESTEAFF | TRBV30 | NA | TRBJ1-1 | NA | 15
TGTGCCAGCAGTTACAGTGGGGGGTCTGGGGCCAACGTCCTGACTTTC | CASSYSGGSGANVLTF | TRBV6-5 | NA | TRBJ2-6 | NA | 16
TGTGCCAGCATGAGCTTGGGGACAGGCCTTTACGAGCAGTACTTC | CASMSLGTGLYEQYF | TRBV7-8 | NA | TRBJ2-7 | TRBD1 | 15
TGTGCCAGCAGACAGTGGGACACCTGGGGCACTGAAGCTTTCTTT | CASRQWDTWGTEAFF | TRBV7-9 | few | TRBJ1-1 | NA | 15
TGTGCCAGCAGCGAGAATCCCTCTGGAAACACCATATATTTT | CASSENPSGNTIYF | TRBV5-4 | NA | TRBJ1-3 | NA | 14
TGTGCCAGCAGCAAAGACAGGGGGCGCTCCTATAATTCACCCCTCCACTTT | CASSKDRGRSYNSPLHF | TRBV21-1 | NA | TRBJ1-6 | NA | 17
TGTGCCAGCAGCCTAAAGGGGAATAACTATGGCTACACCTTC | CASSLKGNNYGYTF | TRBV3-1/TRBV3-2 | NA | TRBJ1-2 | NA | 14
TGTGCCAGCACCCAAGGAAAAGGGGTTCGCGCTGAAGCTTTCTTT | CASTQGKGVRAEAFF | TRBV3-1/TRBV3-2 | NA | TRBJ1-1 | NA | 15
TGTGCCAGCAGCTTTAGCGGGGGTCCCTACGAGCAGTACTTC | CASSFSGGPYEQYF | TRBV7-2 | NA | TRBJ2-7 | TRBD2 | 14
TGTGCCAGCAGCTTGCTCCGCTTGGTTGACAGATGGAACACTGAAGCTTTCTTT | CASSLLRLVDRWNTEAFF | TRBV5-8 | NA | TRBJ1-1 | NA | 18
TGCGCCAGCAGCCAAGATGGGCGGGGGGGGGTAAATACGCAGTATTTT | CASSQDGRGGVNTQYF | TRBV4-1 | NA | TRBJ2-3 | TRBD2 | 16
TGTGCCAGCAGTCCACAGGGACAGGGGAAAGGAAACTATGGCTACACCTTC | CASSPQGQGKGNYGYTF | TRBV28 | once | TRBJ1-2 | TRBD1 | 17
TGTGCCATCACCCCCACAGGGGAGGACACCGGGGAGCTGTTTTTT | CAITPTGEDTGELFF | TRBV10-3 | NA | TRBJ2-2 | NA | 15
TGTGCCAGTAGTATGAGGCAGGGCTCAGATACGCAGTATTTT | CASSMRQGSDTQYF | TRBV19 | NA | TRBJ2-3 | NA | 14
TGTGCCAGCAGCACTCAGGGGGGAAGGGGCTACACCTTC | CASSTQGGRGYTF | TRBV7-2 | once | TRBJ1-2 | TRBD1 | 13
TGTGCCAGCATGGGGGCATCCTACGAGCAGTACTTC | CASMGASYEQYF | TRBV6-5 | NA | TRBJ2-7 | NA | 12
TGTGCCAGCTCACCCGGACTAGCCAACAATGAGCAGTTCTTC | CASSPGLANNEQFF | TRBV18 | NA | TRBJ2-1 | TRBD2 | 14
TGTGCCAGCAGTTTAGTAAGGCGGGACAGGGTACAGACCGGGGAGCTGTTTTTT | CASSLVRRDRVQTGELFF | TRBV27 | NA | TRBJ2-2 | TRBD1 | 18
TGCGCCAGCAGCTTGGGCGGGGCGGCTGGAAACACCATATATTTT | CASSLGGAAGNTIYF | TRBV5-1 | NA | TRBJ1-3 | NA | 15
TGTGCCAGCAGCTTGACAGGGCAGCAGTTCTTC | CASSLTGQQFF | TRBV7-3 | NA | TRBJ2-1 | TRBD1 | 11
TGTGCCAGTCTGAGGGACAGGGGAAGTCTTGGCTACACCTTC | CASLRDRGSLGYTF | TRBV2 | NA | TRBJ1-2 | TRBD1 | 14
TGTGCCAGCAGCCAACTTTGGACAGGCGATCGGCCCGGGGAGCTGTTTTTT | CASSQLWTGDRPGELFF | TRBV4-2 | NA | TRBJ2-2 | TRBD1 | 17
TGTGCCTGGAGTGTGGGCGGGTGGGTAACTGAAGCTTTCTTT | CAWSVGGWVTEAFF | TRBV30 | NA | TRBJ1-1 | NA | 14
TGTGCCAGCAGTGAAACAGCTAATAGCAATCAGCCCCAGCATTTT | CASSETANSNQPQHF | TRBV2 | NA | TRBJ1-5 | NA | 15
TGTGCCAGCAGTCTAATAAGTCAGCCCCAGCATTTT | CASSLISQPQHF | TRBV12-3/TRBV12-4 | NA | TRBJ1-5 | NA | 12
TGTGCCAGCAGCTTAGAACAGTACGGCCACGAGCAGTACTTC | CASSLEQYGHEQYF | TRBV7-9 | NA | TRBJ2-7 | NA | 14
TGTGCCAGCAGCCAAGACCCCCAAATGAACACCGGGGAGCTGTTTTTT | CASSQDPQMNTGELFF | TRBV3-1/TRBV3-2 | NA | TRBJ2-2 | NA | 16
TGTGCCAGCAGAAAACGGGGGGGACCGGGCGGGTGTAGCAATCAGCCCCAGCATTTT | CASRKRGGPGGCSNQPQHF | TRBV21-1 | NA | TRBJ1-5 | NA | 19
TGCAGCGTTGAAGCACGAGGGTCGGTGCCTGAAGCTTTCTTT | CSVEARGSVPEAFF | TRBV29-1 | NA | TRBJ1-1 | NA | 14
TGTGCCTGGAGGTCACAGGGGGCTTTAAGAGGCTACACCTTC | CAWRSQGALRGYTF | TRBV30 | NA | TRBJ1-2 | TRBD1 | 14
TGTGCCAGCAGCATCCAGTCTAGAGGTACAGATACGCAGTATTTT | CASSIQSRGTDTQYF | TRBV9 | NA | TRBJ2-3 | NA | 15
TGTGCCAGCAGCGCAGGGACAGGGGCCTACGAGCAGTACTTC | CASSAGTGAYEQYF | TRBV7-2 | NA | TRBJ2-7 | TRBD1 | 14
TGTGCCAGTAGTACCGGGACAGGGGAACAGCCCCAGCATTTT | CASSTGTGEQPQHF | TRBV19 | NA | TRBJ1-5 | TRBD1 | 14
TGTGCCTGGAGTCCCGAGACCGGGGAGCTGTTTTTT | CAWSPETGELFF | TRBV30 | NA | TRBJ2-2 | NA | 12
TGTGCCAGCAGTGAACTACAGGGCCAGGCCTACGAGCAGTACTTC | CASSELQGQAYEQYF | TRBV25-1 | NA | TRBJ2-7 | NA | 15
TGCGCCAGCAGCTCCGACAGGCCGCAAAGAAACACCGGGGAGCTGTTTTTT | CASSSDRPQRNTGELFF | TRBV5-1 | NA | TRBJ2-2 | NA | 17
TGTGCCATCAGTGGTCCCGGGACAGGGGCGGGGGGCAATGAGCAGTTCTTC | CAISGPGTGAGGNEQFF | TRBV10-3 | once | TRBJ2-1 | TRBD1 | 17
TGTGCCACCAGTGACCCGGGCAGGGGTTACGGCTACACCTTC | CATSDPGRGYGYTF | TRBV24-1 | NA | TRBJ1-2 | NA | 14
TGTGCCAGGCAACATACAGGGGGCCTCACCTACGAGCAGTACTTC | CARQHTGGLTYEQYF | TRBV19 | NA | TRBJ2-7 | TRBD1 | 15
TGTGCCAGCAGCTTAAACAGAGGGGAGACCCAGTACTTC | CASSLNRGETQYF | TRBV11-2 | NA | TRBJ2-5 | NA | 13
TGTGCCAGCAGTTCCCCCCGGGACAGCTCCTACGAGCAGTACTTC | CASSSPRDSSYEQYF | TRBV6-5 | NA | TRBJ2-7 | TRBD1 | 15
TGTGCCAGCAGCTCACCGGGGGCGGGGGCCAGCACAGATACGCAGTATTTT | CASSSPGAGASTDTQYF | TRBV5-4 | once | TRBJ2-3 | NA | 17
TGTGCCAGCACCCTCCTACTCCAATATGGCTACACCTTC | CASTLLLQYGYTF | TRBV6-5 | once | TRBJ1-2 | NA | 13
TGTGCCAGCAGCTTTCGTACTGGGACAGGGTCGGACACTGAAGCTTTCTTT | CASSFRTGTGSDTEAFF | TRBV7-9 | NA | TRBJ1-1 | TRBD1 | 17
TGTGCCAGTAGATGGTCTCTTCGGGGGGGCGGGAGGCTTCTGAACACTGAAGCTTTCTTT | CASRWSLRGGGRLLNTEAFF | TRBV19 | NA | TRBJ1-1 | NA | 20
TGCGCCAGCAGCCAAGATCCGGTGAATTCACCCCTCCACTTT | CASSQDPVNSPLHF | TRBV4-1 | NA | TRBJ1-6 | NA | 14
TGTGCCAGCAGTTACTCGGGTCCGGAGGACACTGAAGCTTTCTTT | CASSYSGPEDTEAFF | TRBV6-5 | NA | TRBJ1-1 | NA | 15